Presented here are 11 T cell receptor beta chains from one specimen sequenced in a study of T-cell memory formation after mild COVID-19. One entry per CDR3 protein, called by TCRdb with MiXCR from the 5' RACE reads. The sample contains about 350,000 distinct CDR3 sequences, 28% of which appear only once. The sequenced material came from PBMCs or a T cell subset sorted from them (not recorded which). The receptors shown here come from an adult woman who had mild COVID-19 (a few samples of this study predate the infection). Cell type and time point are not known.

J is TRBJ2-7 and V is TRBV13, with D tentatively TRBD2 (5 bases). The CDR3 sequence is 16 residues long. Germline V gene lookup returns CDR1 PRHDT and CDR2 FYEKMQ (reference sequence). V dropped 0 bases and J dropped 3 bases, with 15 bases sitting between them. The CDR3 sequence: CASSLGAGSALYEQYF. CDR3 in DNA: TGTGCCAGCAGCTTAGGCGCAGGTAGCGCCCTCTACGAGCAGTACTTC.

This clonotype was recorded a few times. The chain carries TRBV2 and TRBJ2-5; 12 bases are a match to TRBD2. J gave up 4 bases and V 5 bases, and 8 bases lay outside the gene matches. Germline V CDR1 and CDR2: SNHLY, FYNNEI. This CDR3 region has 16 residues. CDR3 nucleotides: TGTGCCAGCAGTCGACTAGCGGGAGAAGGCCGAGAGACCCAGTACTTC. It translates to CASSRLAGEGRETQYF.

CDR3 in amino acids: CASGSPGQGSYEQYF. CDR3 nucleotides: TGTGCTAGTGGTTCGCCGGGACAGGGTTCTTACGAGCAGTACTTC. This chain uses TRBV12-5 with TRBJ2-7, with TRBD1 identical over 9 bases. V was clipped by 4 bases and J by 4 bases; unmatched bases: 8. CDR3 length: 15 amino acids. Germline lookup yields CDR1 LGHNT and CDR2 FRNRAP.

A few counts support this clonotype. DNA of the CDR3: TGTGCCAGCAGGCCCCGGGACAGACTTAATGAAAAACTGTTTTTT. Residues: CASRPRDRLNEKLFF. The chain carries TRBV7-9 and TRBJ1-4, with TRBD1 matching 7 bases. The CDR3 runs 15 residues. Germline CDR1 reads SEHNR; CDR2 reads FQNEAQ (reference sequence). J gave up 4 bases and V 6 bases, and 8 bases lay outside the gene matches. Combining the CDR3 with reference TRBV7-9 and TRBJ1-4 gives the whole variable domain DTGVSQNPRHKITKRGQNVTFRCDPISEHNRLYWYRQTLGQGPEFLTYFQNEAQLEKSRLLSDRFSAERPKGSFSTLEIQRTEQGDSAMYLCASRPRDRLNEKLFFGSGTQLSVL.

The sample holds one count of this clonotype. CDR3 sequence: CASSRGGDLGEQFF. The CDR3 bases are TGTGCCAGCAGCCGGGGCGGAGATCTAGGTGAGCAGTTCTTC. The rearrangement joins TRBV7-8 to TRBJ2-1, with D perhaps assigned TRBD1 or TRBD2 (5 bases each). The CDR3 has 14 amino acids. Germline lookup yields CDR1 SGHVS and CDR2 FQNEAQ. V lost 5 bases and J lost 9, with 17 bases in between. The complete variable domain, with remaining parts taken from reference TRBV7-8 and TRBJ2-1, reads GAGVSQSPRYKVAKRGQDVALRCDPISGHVSLFWYQQALGQGPEFLTYFQNEAQLDKSGLPSDRFFAERPEGSVSTLKIQRTQQEDSAVYLCASSRGGDLGEQFFGPGTRLTVL.

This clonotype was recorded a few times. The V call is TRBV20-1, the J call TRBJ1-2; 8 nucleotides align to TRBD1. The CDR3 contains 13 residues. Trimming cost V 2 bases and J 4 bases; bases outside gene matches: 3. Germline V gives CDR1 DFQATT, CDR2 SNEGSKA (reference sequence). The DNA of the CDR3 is TGCAGTGCTAGACTCGACAGGGGCTATGGCTACACCTTC. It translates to CSARLDRGYGYTF.

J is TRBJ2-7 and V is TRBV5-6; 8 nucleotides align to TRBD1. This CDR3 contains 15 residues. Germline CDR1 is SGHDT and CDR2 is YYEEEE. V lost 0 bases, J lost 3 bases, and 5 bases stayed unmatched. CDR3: CASSLGQGSYYEQYF. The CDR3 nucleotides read TGTGCCAGCAGCTTGGGACAGGGGAGTTACTACGAGCAGTACTTC. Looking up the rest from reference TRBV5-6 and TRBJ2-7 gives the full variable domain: DAGVTQSPTHLIKTRGQQVTLRCSPKSGHDTVSWYQQALGQGPQFIFQYYEEEERQRGNFPDRFSGHQFPNYSSELNVNALLLGDSALYLCASSLGQGSYYEQYFGPGTRLTVT.

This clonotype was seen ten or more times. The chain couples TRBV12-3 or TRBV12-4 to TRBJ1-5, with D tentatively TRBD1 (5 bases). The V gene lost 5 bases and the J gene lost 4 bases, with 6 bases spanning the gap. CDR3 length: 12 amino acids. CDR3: CASSPGNQPQHF. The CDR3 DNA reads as TGTGCCAGCAGTCCAGGGAATCAGCCCCAGCATTTT.

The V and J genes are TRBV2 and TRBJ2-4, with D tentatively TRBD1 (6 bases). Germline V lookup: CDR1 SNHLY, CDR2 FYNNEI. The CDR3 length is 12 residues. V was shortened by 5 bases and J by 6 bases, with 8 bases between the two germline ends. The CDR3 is CASSPRGNIQYF. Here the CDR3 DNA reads TGTGCCAGCAGTCCCAGGGGAAACATTCAGTACTTC. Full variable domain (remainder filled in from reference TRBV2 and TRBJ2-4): EPEVTQTPSHQVTQMGQEVILRCVPISNHLYFYWYRQILGQKVEFLVSFYNNEISEKSEIFDDQFSVERPDGSNFTLKIRSTKLEDSAMYFCASSPRGNIQYFGAGTRLSVL.

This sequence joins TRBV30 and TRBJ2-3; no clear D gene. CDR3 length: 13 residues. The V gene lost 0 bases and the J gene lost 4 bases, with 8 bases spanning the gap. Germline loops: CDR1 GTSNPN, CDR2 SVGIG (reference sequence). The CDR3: CAWSVVGPDTQYF. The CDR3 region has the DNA TGTGCCTGGAGTGTTGTTGGGCCAGATACGCAGTATTTT.

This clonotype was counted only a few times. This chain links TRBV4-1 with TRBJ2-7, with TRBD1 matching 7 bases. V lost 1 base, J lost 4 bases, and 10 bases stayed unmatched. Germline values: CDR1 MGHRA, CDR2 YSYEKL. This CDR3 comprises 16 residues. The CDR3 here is CASSQVWDSGFYEQYF. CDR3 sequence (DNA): TGCGCCAGCAGCCAAGTCTGGGACAGTGGGTTTTACGAGCAGTACTTC.